This TCR beta chain is drawn from a study of cytomegalovirus exposure and HLA in healthy donors. In this sample, this clone turned up once. Germline CDR1 is SEHNR and CDR2 is FQNEAQ (reference sequence). Trimming took 5 bases from V and 0 from J; bases not matched to a gene: 3. The CDR3 is made up of 14 amino acids. With 60 Vbeta and 13 Jbeta primers, the PCR was carried out. TCRdb's table, derived via immunoSEQ multiplex PCR, lists solely in-frame clones and lacks some. The sample has 150,000 to 200,000 clones, roughly 77% seen once. The sequence came from a man in his forties or fifties in good health and CMV-seropositive. The chain carries TRBV7-9 and TRBJ1-2; TRBD1 aligns across 7 bases. The source material was PBMCs. CDR3 loop: CASSGQATNYGYTF. The CDR3 DNA follows: TGTGCCAGCAGCGGACAGGCTACTAACTATGGCTACACCTTC.